These 31 T cell receptor beta chains were sequenced from one sample in a study of T cell clonality in common variable immunodeficiency. General study findings and limits: Reportedly, TCR beta sequences from common variable immunodeficiency showed fewer deletions and N-nucleotide insertions.

The table came from immunoSEQ multiplex PCR; TCRdb's copy has only in-frame clones and leaves some out. Recorded here are about 32,000 clones, none singletons. The antigens these receptors bind are not known. Sequencing used peripheral blood mononuclear cells. All receptors derive from a human donor with common variable immunodeficiency.

This clone was picked up a small number of times. Sequencing ends 3 residues short of the CDR3 end; the germline J gene provides the rest. This chain uses TRBV18 with TRBJ1-1, with D possibly TRBD1 on 6 matching bases. The CDR3 consists of 13 residues. Germline V gene lookup returns CDR1 KGHSH and CDR2 LQKENI. V was cut by 4 bases and J by 3 bases, with 9 bases left in between. The CDR3 reads CASSRQADTEAFF. The sequenced part of the CDR3 DNA is TGTGCCAGCTCACGACAGGCGGACACTGAA.

This clone has only a few counts. The sequence runs out 3 residues before the end of the CDR3; the remainder is reconstructed from the germline J gene. This chain connects TRBV7-9 to TRBJ1-1, with 7 bases lining up with TRBD1. The V gene's germline CDR1 is SEHNR and CDR2 FQNEAQ (reference sequence). This CDR3 has 15 amino acids. J lost 4 bases, V lost 5 bases, and 10 bases had no gene match. CDR3 sequence: CASSPESQGGTEAFF. CDR3 DNA (partial): TGTGCCAGCAGCCCAGAGAGCCAGGGGGGCACTGAA.

In this sample, this clone turned up many times. With the read ending 3 residues before the CDR3 end, the germline J gene is used to fill in that end. This chain uses TRBV5-1 with TRBJ1-1; 7 nucleotides align to TRBD1. Germline loops: CDR1 SGHRS, CDR2 YFSETQ. This CDR3 is 13 amino acids long. The CDR3 protein is CASSVNTGAEAFF. The covered CDR3 bases are TGCGCCAGCAGCGTTAATACAGGGGCCGAA.

There are many counts of this clone. The read terminates 3 residues ahead of where the CDR3 ends, so the germline J gene completes it. The V call is TRBV3-1 (or the pseudogene TRBV3-2), the J call TRBJ1-2; maybe TRBD1 (5 bases). This CDR3 region has 14 residues. Per germline, CDR1 LGHDT and CDR2 YNNKEL (reference sequence). CDR3 DNA (partial): TGTGCCAGCAGCCCCCTAAGGGGTTCTAGGGAC. This translates into CASSPLRGSRD. The whole CDR3 protein is CASSPLRGSRDYTF.

This clone was seen more than once but under ten times. The read gets to within 3 residues of the CDR3 end, and the germline J gene fills in the rest. The chain combines TRBV30 with TRBJ1-2; 7 bases fit TRBD1. The V segment lost 2 bases and the J segment 3 bases; nucleotides outside the gene matches: 3. Germline V gene data show CDR1 as GTSNPN and CDR2 as SVGIG (reference sequence). CDR3 length equals 13 residues. The CDR3 loop reads CAWSTGVDYGYTF. CDR3 DNA (partial): TGTGCCTGGAGTACAGGGGTGGACTATGGC.

Only a few counts were recorded for this clone. The read comes to an end 3 residues before the CDR3 does, leaving the germline J gene to fill in the end. This sequence joins TRBV19 and TRBJ2-3; the match to TRBD2 covers 7 bases. Germline V gene data show CDR1 as LNHDA and CDR2 as SQIVND (reference sequence). The CDR3 is 14 residues long. V shed 6 bases and J 0 bases; nucleotides not matched to a gene: 3. This chain's CDR3 is CASSGGTSTDTQYF. The CDR3 DNA, read in part, is TGTGCCAGTAGCGGGGGGACTAGCACAGATACG.

Details on this clone: The observed sequence ends 3 residues before the CDR3 terminus, with the missing tail filled in from the germline J gene. The genes are TRBV5-1 and TRBJ2-5; 12 bases map to TRBD2. The length of the CDR3 is 15 residues. Germline V gene data show CDR1 as SGHRS and CDR2 as YFSETQ. J was trimmed by 6 bases and V by 3 bases; bases with no gene match: 6. The CDR3 sequence: CASSSGLAGRKTQYF. The DNA read from the CDR3 is TGCGCCAGCAGCTCAGGACTAGCGGGGAGAAAGACC. Full variable domain (missing parts from reference TRBV5-1 and TRBJ2-5): KAGVTQTPRYLIKTRGQQVTLSCSPISGHRSVSWYQQTPGQGLQFLFEYFSETQRNKGNFPGRFSGRQFSNSRSEMNVSTLELGDSALYLCASSSGLAGRKTQYFGPGTRLLVL.

This clone was detected many times. The CDR3 end falls 3 residues outside the read, so it is completed with the germline J gene. This rearrangement joins TRBV2 to TRBJ1-2; 7 nucleotides match TRBD1. J was trimmed by 3 bases and V by 6 bases; bases with no gene match: 7. Germline V gene sequence: CDR1 SNHLY, CDR2 FYNNEI. This CDR3 has 14 residues. The part of the CDR3 DNA that was read is TGTGCCAGCAGGGAGGGGGCAGGGTACTATGGC. This sequence encodes CASREGAGYYG. The entire CDR3 is CASREGAGYYGYTF.

This clone was seen only a few times. The CDR3 goes on 3 residues after the read ends, and that part is filled in from the germline J gene. The chain links TRBV11-2 to TRBJ2-7, with D maybe TRBD1 (6 bases). Germline CDR1 reads SGHAT; CDR2 reads FQNNGV. V lost 5 bases, J lost 3 bases, and 17 bases lay in between. The CDR3 is 15 amino acids. The covered CDR3 bases are TGTGCCAGCAGCCACTTGGGGGCTGGGTTCTACGAG. Translation gives CASSHLGAGFYE. The whole CDR3 sequence is CASSHLGAGFYEQYF.

As to this clone: The read terminates 3 residues ahead of where the CDR3 ends, so the germline J gene completes it. The rearrangement joins TRBV7-6 to TRBJ1-5, with D unresolved. The germline V gene encodes CDR1 SGHVS and CDR2 FNYEAQ. This CDR3 is built from 14 residues. The V end lost 0 bases, the J end lost 4 bases, and 7 bases lay between the germline ends. CDR3 sequence: CASSLAGGNQPQHF. Incomplete CDR3 DNA: TGTGCCAGCAGCTTAGCTGGCGGGAATCAGCCC.

There are a few counts of this clone. The covered CDR3 bases are TGTGCCAGCTTCAGTCAGGGATCTATGAACACTGAA. This gives the protein CASFSQGSMNTE. The complete CDR3 protein is CASFSQGSMNTEAFF. The rearrangement links TRBV18 to TRBJ1-1; a weak D match, TRBD1 (5 bases). Coverage ceases 3 residues before the CDR3 finishes, and the germline J gene fills in the end. Trimming shortened V by 7 bases and J by 0 bases, and 15 bases separated the two germline ends. In germline, CDR1 is KGHSH, CDR2 LQKENI. This CDR3 region has 15 residues.

The table lists this clone with a few counts. The chain's CDR3 is CASSSRQGSQPQHF. CDR3 DNA, as far as it was read: TGTGCCAGCAGCTCACGCCAGGGAAGTCAGCCC. The J gene is TRBJ1-5, the V gene TRBV7-2, with D maybe TRBD1 (5 bases). The read comes to an end 3 residues before the CDR3 does, leaving the germline J gene to fill in the end. V lost 4 bases and J lost 6, with 13 bases in between. Germline-derived CDR1 and CDR2 are SGHTA and FQGNSA. This CDR3 has 14 residues.

There are a few counts of this clone. The read gets to within 3 residues of the CDR3 end, and the germline J gene fills in the rest. The chain recombines TRBV19 with TRBJ2-3; 12 nucleotides align to TRBD2. The CDR3 is 16 amino acids. J lost 4 bases, V lost 3 bases, and 5 bases had no gene match. From germline, CDR1 is LNHDA and CDR2 SQIVND (reference sequence). The CDR3 sequence is CASSILASGGADTQYF. The DNA read from the CDR3 is TGTGCCAGTAGTATTCTGGCTAGCGGGGGGGCAGATACG.

This clone occurred many times. The CDR3 end is not reached by the read, which stops 3 residues before it; the germline J gene fills it in. The rearrangement uses TRBV7-9 and TRBJ2-3; a weak D match, TRBD2 (7 bases). The length of the CDR3 is 15 residues. Germline-derived CDR1 and CDR2 are SEHNR and FQNEAQ (reference sequence). V lost 6 bases and J 3 bases, leaving 16 bases between the germline ends. The sequenced CDR3 bases are TGTGCCAGCAGTCTAAGGGGGGGCACGACAGATACG. Translation gives CASSLRGGTTDT. The whole CDR3 sequence is CASSLRGGTTDTQYF.

As concerns this clone: The read finishes 3 residues shy of the CDR3 end, and the germline J gene is used to complete it. V and J are TRBV2 and TRBJ1-3; the D is unclear. V lost 4 bases and J 0 bases, leaving 7 bases between the germline ends. CDR3 size: 14 residues. CDR1 is SNHLY, CDR2 FYNNEI, per germline. The CDR3 loop is CASSGRNSGNTIYF. CDR3 bases read: TGTGCCAGCAGTGGGCGGAACTCTGGAAACACC.

Details on this clone: From the germline J gene comes the end of the CDR3, since the read stops 3 residues before it. This chain uses TRBV18 with TRBJ2-7, with no clear D. Germline V gene sequence: CDR1 KGHSH, CDR2 LQKENI. The CDR3 sequence is 14 residues long. Trimming took 4 bases from V and 3 from J, leaving 13 bases between them. The CDR3 bases that were read are TGTGCCAGCTCACGCGGAACGAATAACTACGAG. Its protein product is CASSRGTNNYE. In full, the CDR3 reads CASSRGTNNYEQYF.

Regarding this clone: The read ends 3 residues shy of where the CDR3 ends; the end is completed using the germline J gene. This chain joins TRBV7-9 and TRBJ2-7; 9 nucleotides agree with TRBD1. The V segment lost 5 bases and the J segment 3 bases; nucleotides outside the gene matches: 8. The CDR3 spans 15 residues. In germline, CDR1 is SEHNR, CDR2 FQNEAQ (reference sequence). Here the CDR3 reads CASSPTGGYLYEQYF. The sequenced CDR3 bases are TGTGCCAGCAGCCCGACAGGGGGTTACCTCTACGAG.

This clone turned up a few times. The CDR3 is cut off 3 residues early in the read; its end comes from the germline J gene. V usage is TRBV6-1 and J usage is TRBJ1-2; 7 bases line up with TRBD1. The trim removed 1 base at V and 3 bases at J, leaving 2 bases unmatched. From germline, CDR1 is MNHNS and CDR2 SASEGT. CDR3 length: 14 amino acids. CDR3 DNA, as far as it was read: TGTGCCAGCAGTGAAGAGCAGGGGGACTATGGC. Its translation is CASSEEQGDYG. The full CDR3 protein reads CASSEEQGDYGYTF.

This clone turned up a few times. Coverage ceases 3 residues before the CDR3 finishes, and the germline J gene fills in the end. This chain links TRBV5-4 with TRBJ2-7; unclear D gene. Trimming cost V 2 bases and J 3 bases, with 15 bases left between them. The CDR3 sequence is 15 residues long. Germline assignment: CDR1 SGHNT and CDR2 YYREEE (reference sequence). The CDR3 here is CASSLRLETYYEQYF. The DNA read from the CDR3 is TGTGCCAGCAGCTTACGACTGGAAACTTACTACGAG.

Of note for this clone: The read terminates 3 residues before the CDR3 end, so the remaining end is supplied by the germline J gene. The chain combines TRBV19 with TRBJ1-2; D gene uncertain. CDR1 is LNHDA and CDR2 is SQIVND in the germline V gene (reference sequence). The CDR3 sequence is 13 residues long. V lost 6 bases and J lost 7, with 15 bases in between. CDR3 DNA, as far as it was read: TGTGCCAGTAGGATAACGCCCGGGGTTGGC. This gives the protein CASRITPGVG. The whole CDR3 protein is CASRITPGVGYTF.

Remarks on this clone: From the germline J gene comes the end of the CDR3, since the read stops 3 residues before it. V is TRBV7-9 and J is TRBJ1-1; perhaps TRBD1 as D (6 bases). This CDR3 is 14 amino acids long. V lost 5 bases and J 0 bases, leaving 10 bases between the germline ends. Germline values: CDR1 SEHNR, CDR2 FQNEAQ (reference sequence). This CDR3 reads CASSLGQMNTEAFF. The part of the CDR3 DNA that was read is TGTGCCAGCAGCCTCGGACAGATGAACACTGAA.

This clone was counted only a few times. With the read ending 3 residues before the CDR3 end, the germline J gene is used to fill in that end. The chain couples TRBV19 to TRBJ2-7; D is uncertain. The CDR3 spans 9 residues. Germline CDR1 is LNHDA and CDR2 is SQIVND (reference sequence). Deletions cut 9 bases from V and 4 bases from J, with 4 bases between. The CDR3 spells CASRYEQYF. The CDR3 bases that were read are TGTGCCAGCAGGTACGAG.

This clone was counted at least ten times. The read terminates 3 residues ahead of where the CDR3 ends, so the germline J gene completes it. V and J are TRBV6-2 or TRBV6-3 and TRBJ2-7; TRBD1 is a possible D gene (6 bases). V lost 7 bases to trimming and J lost 5 bases, with 18 bases between them. Germline V CDR1 and CDR2: MNHEY, SVGEGT. This CDR3 comprises 14 residues. CDR3 sequence reads: CASTYGTTSHEQYF. Incomplete CDR3 DNA: TGTGCCAGCACCTACGGGACAACTTCCCACGAG.

This clone was seen a handful of times. The sequenced fragment ends 3 residues before the CDR3 boundary, so the rest is inferred from the germline J gene. V gene TRBV19 combines with J gene TRBJ1-2; D is possibly TRBD1 (6 bases). V shed 5 bases and J shed 4 bases, with 14 bases lying between them. Germline V gives CDR1 LNHDA, CDR2 SQIVND (reference sequence). This CDR3 has 14 residues. The CDR3 bases that were read are TGTGCCAGTAGTTACAGGGAAGAGGGCTATGGC. It codes for CASSYREEGYG. The entire CDR3 sequence reads CASSYREEGYGYTF.

A few counts support this clone. The missing CDR3 end, 3 residues past where the read stops, is filled in from the germline J gene. V is TRBV19 and J is TRBJ1-2; D is perhaps TRBD1 (6 bases). Germline assignment: CDR1 LNHDA and CDR2 SQIVND (reference sequence). V was cut by 4 bases and J by 6 bases, with 18 bases left in between. The CDR3 is made up of 15 amino acids. Here the CDR3 reads CASSKGQIASNGYTF. CDR3 DNA, as far as it was read: TGTGCCAGTAGTAAGGGACAAATAGCCTCCAATGGC.

Regarding this clone: The read falls 3 residues short of the CDR3 end, and the missing part is taken from the germline J gene. This chain connects TRBV5-1 to TRBJ1-1; D is ambiguous. Per the germline V gene, CDR1 is SGHRS and CDR2 is YFSETQ. This CDR3 is built from 13 residues. Trimming cost V 1 base and J 1 base, with 5 bases left between them. CDR3 amino acids: CASSLQRNTEAFF. The DNA read from the CDR3 is TGCGCCAGCAGCTTGCAGAGGAACACTGAA.

Of note for this clone: The sequenced fragment ends 3 residues before the CDR3 boundary, so the rest is inferred from the germline J gene. V is TRBV7-2 and J is TRBJ2-1; 11 positions match TRBD2. The CDR3 has 15 residues. Trimming took 7 bases from V and 6 from J; bases not matched to a gene: 8. Germline assignment: CDR1 SGHTA and CDR2 FQGNSA. Incomplete CDR3 DNA: TGTGCCAGCACCATAGGACTAGCGGGCCGCAATGAG. This codes for CASTIGLAGRNE. The CDR3 in its entirety is CASTIGLAGRNEQFF.

This clone was counted only a few times. The CDR3 protein is CASRQGVATNEKLFF. CDR3 DNA, as far as it was read: TGTGCCAGTAGACAGGGAGTTGCAACTAATGAAAAA. The rearrangement uses TRBV19 and TRBJ1-4; maybe TRBD1 (6 bases). The read ends 3 residues shy of where the CDR3 ends; the end is completed using the germline J gene. Trimming removed 6 bases at V and 0 bases at J, with 11 bases between. Germline assignment: CDR1 LNHDA and CDR2 SQIVND (reference sequence). The CDR3 extends over 15 amino acids.

This clone was picked up many times. The CDR3 extends 3 residues past the end of the read, so its final part is completed from the germline J gene. This chain uses TRBV4-1 with TRBJ1-2, with D possibly matching TRBD1 (6 bases). The CDR3 has 16 amino acids. Germline CDR1 is MGHRA and CDR2 is YSYEKL. Trimming cost V 0 bases and J 2 bases, with 13 bases left between them. CDR3 loop: CASSQDPGQTNYGYTF. The sequenced CDR3 bases are TGCGCCAGCAGCCAAGATCCCGGACAGACAAACTATGGC.

The sample holds many counts of this clone. The read comes to an end 3 residues before the CDR3 does, leaving the germline J gene to fill in the end. The chain links TRBV5-1 to TRBJ2-7, with 12 bases matching TRBD2. The germline V gene encodes CDR1 SGHRS and CDR2 YFSETQ. The CDR3 length is 16 residues. The V gene end was trimmed by 1 base and the J gene end by 6 bases; junction bases not matched to a gene: 8. CDR3 DNA (partial): TGCGCCAGCAGCTTGACCCTAGCGGGGGGGCCCCTCGAG. Translated, it gives CASSLTLAGGPLE. The entire CDR3 protein is CASSLTLAGGPLEQYF.

The sample holds many counts of this clone. The CDR3 end lies 3 residues beyond the end of the read and is filled in from the germline J gene. The J gene is TRBJ2-1, the V gene TRBV5-4, with D maybe TRBD2 (8 bases). Germline CDR1 reads SGHNT; CDR2 reads YYREEE (reference sequence). This CDR3 region has 16 residues. V was shortened by 2 bases and J by 4 bases, with 16 bases between the two germline ends. The CDR3 region is CASSFREGAGYNEQFF. CDR3 DNA, as far as it was read: TGTGCCAGCAGCTTTCGGGAGGGGGCAGGGTACAATGAG.